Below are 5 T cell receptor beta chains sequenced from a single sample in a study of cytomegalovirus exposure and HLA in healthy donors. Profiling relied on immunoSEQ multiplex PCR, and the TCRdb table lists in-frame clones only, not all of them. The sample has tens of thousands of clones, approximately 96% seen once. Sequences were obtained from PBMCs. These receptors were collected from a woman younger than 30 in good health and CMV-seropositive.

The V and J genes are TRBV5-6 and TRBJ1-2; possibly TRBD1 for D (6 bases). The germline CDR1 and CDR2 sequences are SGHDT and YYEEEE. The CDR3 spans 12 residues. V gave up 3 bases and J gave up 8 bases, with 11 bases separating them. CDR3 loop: CASSSGQKGYTF. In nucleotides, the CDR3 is TGTGCCAGCAGCTCTGGACAGAAGGGCTACACCTTC.

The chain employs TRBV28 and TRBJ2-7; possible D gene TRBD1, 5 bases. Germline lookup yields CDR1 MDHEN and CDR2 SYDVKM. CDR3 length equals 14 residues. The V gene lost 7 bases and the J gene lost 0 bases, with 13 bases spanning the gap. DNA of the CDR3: TGTGCCAGCACCACCCCCGGACACTCCTACGAGCAGTACTTC. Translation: CASTTPGHSYEQYF.

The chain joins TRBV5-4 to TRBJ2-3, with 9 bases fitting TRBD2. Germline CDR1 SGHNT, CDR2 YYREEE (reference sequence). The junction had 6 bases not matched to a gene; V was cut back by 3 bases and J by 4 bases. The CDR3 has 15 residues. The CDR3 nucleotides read TGTGCCAGCAGCTCACAGCGGGAGGCCCCAGATACGCAGTATTTT. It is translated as CASSSQREAPDTQYF.

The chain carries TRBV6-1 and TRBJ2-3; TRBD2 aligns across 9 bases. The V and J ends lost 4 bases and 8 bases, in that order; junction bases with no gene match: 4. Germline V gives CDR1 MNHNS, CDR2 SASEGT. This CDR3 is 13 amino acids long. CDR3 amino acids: CASSGTSVGTQYF. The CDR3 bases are TGTGCCAGCAGTGGGACTAGCGTCGGTACGCAGTATTTT.

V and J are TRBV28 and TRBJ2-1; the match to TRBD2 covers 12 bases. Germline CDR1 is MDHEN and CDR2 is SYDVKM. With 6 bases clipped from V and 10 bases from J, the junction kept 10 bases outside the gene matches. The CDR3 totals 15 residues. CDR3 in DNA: TGTGCCAGCAGATCGAAGGGACTAGCGGGTCCCGAGCAGTTCTTC. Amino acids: CASRSKGLAGPEQFF.